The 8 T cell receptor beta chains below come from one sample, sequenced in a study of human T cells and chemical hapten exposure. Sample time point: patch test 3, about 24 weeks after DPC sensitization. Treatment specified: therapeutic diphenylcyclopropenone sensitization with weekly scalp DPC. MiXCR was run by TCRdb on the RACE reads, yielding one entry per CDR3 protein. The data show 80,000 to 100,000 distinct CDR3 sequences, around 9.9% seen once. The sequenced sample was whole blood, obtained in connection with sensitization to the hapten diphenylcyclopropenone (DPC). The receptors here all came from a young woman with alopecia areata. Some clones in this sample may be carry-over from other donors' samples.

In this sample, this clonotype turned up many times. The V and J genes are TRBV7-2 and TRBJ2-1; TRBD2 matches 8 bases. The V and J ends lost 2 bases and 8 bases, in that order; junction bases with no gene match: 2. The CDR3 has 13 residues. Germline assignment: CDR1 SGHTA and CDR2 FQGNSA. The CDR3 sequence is CASSLTSGYEQFF. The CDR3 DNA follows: TGTGCCAGCAGCTTAACTAGCGGTTATGAGCAGTTCTTC.

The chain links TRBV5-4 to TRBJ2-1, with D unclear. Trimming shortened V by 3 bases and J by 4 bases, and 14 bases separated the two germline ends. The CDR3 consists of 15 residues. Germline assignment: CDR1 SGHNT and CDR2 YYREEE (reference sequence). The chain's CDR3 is CASSSSPTDYNEQFF. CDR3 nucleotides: TGTGCCAGCAGCTCTTCCCCGACGGATTACAATGAGCAGTTCTTC.

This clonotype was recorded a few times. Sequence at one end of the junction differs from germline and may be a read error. The CDR3 nucleotides read TGCAGCGTTCAAGAGGGAGGGACTGGCAATCAGCCCCAGCATTTT. Encoded protein: CSVQEGGTGNQPQHF. The chain joins TRBV29-1 to TRBJ1-5, with a weak D call TRBD1 (5 bases). Germline loops: CDR1 SQVTM, CDR2 ANQGSEA. The CDR3 sequence is 15 residues long.

The CDR3: CASSWLYEQYF. In DNA form, the CDR3 reads TGTGCCAGCAGTTGGTTGTACGAGCAGTACTTC. V gene TRBV28 combines with J gene TRBJ2-7; D is ambiguous. V was trimmed by 4 bases and J by 4 bases, leaving 5 bases between them. CDR1 and CDR2 from the germline V gene are MDHEN and SYDVKM. The CDR3 covers 11 residues.

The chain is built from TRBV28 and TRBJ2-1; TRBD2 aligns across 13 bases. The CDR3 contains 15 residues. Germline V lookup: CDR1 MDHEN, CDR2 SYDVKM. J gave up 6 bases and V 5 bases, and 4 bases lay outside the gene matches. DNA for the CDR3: TGTGCCAGCAGTGTCGGGACTAGCGGGACCAATGAGCAGTTCTTC. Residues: CASSVGTSGTNEQFF.

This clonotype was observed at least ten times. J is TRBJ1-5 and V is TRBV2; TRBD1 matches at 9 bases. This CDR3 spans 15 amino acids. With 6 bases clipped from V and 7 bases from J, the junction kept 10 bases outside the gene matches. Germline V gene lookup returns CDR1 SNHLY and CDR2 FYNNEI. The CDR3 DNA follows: TGTGCCAGCAGACCCACAGGGGGCCCCGGCCAGCCCCAGCATTTT. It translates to CASRPTGGPGQPQHF. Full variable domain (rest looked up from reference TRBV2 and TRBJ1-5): EPEVTQTPSHQVTQMGQEVILRCVPISNHLYFYWYRQILGQKVEFLVSFYNNEISEKSEIFDDQFSVERPDGSNFTLKIRSTKLEDSAMYFCASRPTGGPGQPQHFGDGTRLSIL.

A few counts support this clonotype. CDR3 coding DNA: TGTGCCAGCAACCCACTAGACAGGGGTGTGCACGAGCAGTACGTC. Translated, it gives CASNPLDRGVHEQYV. The chain carries TRBV11-2 and TRBJ2-7; 8 bases line up with TRBD1. V dropped 7 bases and J dropped 5; count of bases not matched to a gene: 13. The CDR3 consists of 15 residues. Per germline, CDR1 SGHAT and CDR2 FQNNGV.

The CDR3 sequence is CASSLKIAGLYEQYF. The CDR3 nucleotides read TGTGCCAGCAGTTTAAAAATAGCGGGCCTCTACGAGCAGTACTTC. The chain combines TRBV28 with TRBJ2-7; 7 nucleotides agree with TRBD2. Germline V lookup: CDR1 MDHEN, CDR2 SYDVKM. The CDR3 spans 15 residues. V was clipped by 2 bases and J by 3 bases; unmatched bases: 7.